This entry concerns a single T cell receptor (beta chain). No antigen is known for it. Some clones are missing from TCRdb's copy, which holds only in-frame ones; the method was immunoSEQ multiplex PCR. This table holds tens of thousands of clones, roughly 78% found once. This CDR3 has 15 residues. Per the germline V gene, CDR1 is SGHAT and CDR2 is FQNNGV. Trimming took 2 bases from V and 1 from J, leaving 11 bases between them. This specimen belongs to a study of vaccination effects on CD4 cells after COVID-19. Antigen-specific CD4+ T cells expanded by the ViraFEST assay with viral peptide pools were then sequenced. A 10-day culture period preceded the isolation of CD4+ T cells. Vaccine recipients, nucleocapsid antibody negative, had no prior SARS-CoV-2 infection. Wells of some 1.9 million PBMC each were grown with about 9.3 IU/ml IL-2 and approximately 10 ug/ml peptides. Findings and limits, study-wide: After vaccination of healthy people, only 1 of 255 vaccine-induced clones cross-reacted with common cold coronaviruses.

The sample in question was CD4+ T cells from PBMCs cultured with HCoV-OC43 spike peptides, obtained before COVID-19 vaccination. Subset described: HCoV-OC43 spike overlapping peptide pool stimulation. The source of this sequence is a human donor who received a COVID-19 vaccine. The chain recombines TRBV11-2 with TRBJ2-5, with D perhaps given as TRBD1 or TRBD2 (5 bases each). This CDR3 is CASSLIPGPQETQYF. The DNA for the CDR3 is TGTGCCAGCAGCTTAATTCCGGGGCCCCAAGAGACCCAGTACTTC.